This T cell receptor (beta chain) originates from a study of cytomegalovirus exposure and HLA in healthy donors. Both 60 Vbeta primers and 13 Jbeta primers went into the PCR. Per the original methods: The authors later counted roughly 77 million unique TCR beta chains, approximately 12 million of them shared. Only in-frame clones appear in the TCRdb table, and some are missing; sequencing was by immunoSEQ multiplex PCR. V and J calls and clone size are copied from that table; D and trimming were computed from the DNA. Its clone listing holds roughly 41,000 clones. Points from the study as a whole: Analyses of presence and absence presupposed an approximately uniform sequencing depth across donors. TRBV6-2, TRBV6-3 and some other V segments were unresolvable in 87-base-pair reads. In vitro confirmation showed a few CMV-associated chains to be CMV antigen specific.

For this clone: Its antigen remains unknown.

Germline lookup yields CDR1 MDHEN and CDR2 SYDVKM. This CDR3 region has 15 residues. V was clipped by 6 bases and J by 8 bases; unmatched bases: 13. The sequence came from a woman aged 40 to 49 in good health and CMV-seronegative. V and J are TRBV28 and TRBJ2-3; 8 bases line up with TRBD2. Sequencing was carried out using PBMCs. The CDR3 loop is CASRPPGLVQVTQYF. CDR3 nucleotide sequence: TGTGCCAGCAGACCCCCGGGACTAGTACAAGTTACGCAGTATTTT.